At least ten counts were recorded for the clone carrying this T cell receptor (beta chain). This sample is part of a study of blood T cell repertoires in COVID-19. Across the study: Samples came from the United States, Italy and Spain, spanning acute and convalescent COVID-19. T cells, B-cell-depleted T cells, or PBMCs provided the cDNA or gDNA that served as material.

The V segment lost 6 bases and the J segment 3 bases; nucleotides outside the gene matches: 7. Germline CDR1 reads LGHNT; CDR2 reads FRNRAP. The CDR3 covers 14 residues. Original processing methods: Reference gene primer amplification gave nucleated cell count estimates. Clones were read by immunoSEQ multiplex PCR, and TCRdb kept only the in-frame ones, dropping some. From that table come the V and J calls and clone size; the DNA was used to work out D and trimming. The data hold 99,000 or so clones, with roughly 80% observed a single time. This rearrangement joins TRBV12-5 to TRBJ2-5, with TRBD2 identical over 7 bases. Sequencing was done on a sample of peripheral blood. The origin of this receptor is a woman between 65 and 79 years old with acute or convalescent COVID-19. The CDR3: CASGLRGDKETQYF. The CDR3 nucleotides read TGTGCTAGTGGGCTTCGGGGGGATAAAGAGACCCAGTACTTC.